Presented here are 25 T cell receptor beta chains from one specimen sequenced in a study of T cell responses to AZD1222 COVID-19 vaccine. Sequenced by immunoSEQ multiplex PCR; TCRdb stores in-frame clones only, minus some. The table records about 110,000 clones, roughly 90% of them present only once. The sample here was peripheral blood, taken 28 days after the second AZD1222 dose. The receptors originated from an adult who received the AZD1222 COVID-19 vaccine.

The chain recombines TRBV7-8 with TRBJ1-1; no clear D gene. In germline, CDR1 is SGHVS, CDR2 FQNEAQ. The CDR3 runs 16 residues. Between the trimmed V and J ends, which lost 3 bases and 3 bases, there was a span of 17 bases. CDR3 amino acids: CASSLYRGIRYTEAFF. Here the CDR3 DNA reads TGTGCCAGCAGCTTGTACCGGGGTATAAGGTACACTGAAGCTTTCTTT.

The chain has TRBV2 and TRBJ2-7; perhaps TRBD2 as D (7 bases). The CDR3 contains 15 residues. Trimming took off 6 bases at V and 3 bases at J, with 18 bases between the two ends. In germline, CDR1 is SNHLY, CDR2 FYNNEI. DNA of the CDR3: TGTGCCAGCAGAACAGGGTTTAGCGGGCTCTACGAGCAGTACTTC. It is translated as CASRTGFSGLYEQYF.

This clone has only one observation. The chain combines TRBV10-3 with TRBJ1-5; D uncertain. The CDR3 has 14 amino acids. CDR1 is ENHRY, CDR2 SYGVKD, per germline. With 3 bases removed from V and 3 bases from J, the gap between germline ends came to 9 bases. Here the CDR3 DNA reads TGTGCCATCAGTGAAAGCATCGACAATCAGCCCCAGCATTTT. Translation gives CAISESIDNQPQHF.

This chain joins TRBV6-5 and TRBJ2-3; D uncertain. Per germline, CDR1 MNHEY and CDR2 SVGAGI. This CDR3 region has 12 residues. The ends were cut back, 8 bases at V and 4 bases at J, with 10 bases in the middle. The CDR3 coding sequence is TGTGCCAGCTCCCCAAACTCAGATACGCAGTATTTT. Amino acid sequence: CASSPNSDTQYF.

The chain links TRBV19 to TRBJ2-3; D is uncertain. The germline V gene encodes CDR1 LNHDA and CDR2 SQIVND (reference sequence). The CDR3 has 13 residues. Trimming stripped 10 bases from V and 1 base from J, with 12 bases between. CDR3 nucleotides: TGTGCCATAAAGCCCCGGGGCACAGATACGCAGTATTTT. This translates into CAIKPRGTDTQYF.

The chain combines TRBV6-2 or TRBV6-3 with TRBJ2-7; 12 bases map to TRBD2. V lost 0 bases and J lost 12; bases outside the gene matches: 6. The CDR3 covers 14 residues. CDR1 and CDR2 from the germline V gene are MNHEY and SVGEGT. CDR3 amino acids: CASSYSMTSGSLYF. The CDR3 DNA is TGTGCCAGCAGTTACTCGATGACTAGCGGGAGTTTGTACTTC.

This chain connects TRBV19 to TRBJ1-5; D not resolved. Germline V gives CDR1 LNHDA, CDR2 SQIVND (reference sequence). The CDR3 loop spans 13 amino acids. V lost 5 bases to trimming and J lost 3 bases, with 8 bases between them. CDR3 amino acids: CASSWQINQPQHF. For the CDR3, the DNA is TGTGCCAGTAGTTGGCAGATCAATCAGCCCCAGCATTTT.

In its sample, this clone was seen once. J is TRBJ1-2 and V is TRBV9; possible D gene TRBD1, 5 bases. CDR3 length: 14 residues. Looked up from germline, CDR1 is SGDLS and CDR2 is YYNGEE. The ends were cut back, 7 bases at V and 5 bases at J, with 18 bases in the middle. The CDR3 coding sequence is TGTGCCAGCTCGAAGAGAGACAGTTGGTATGGCTACACCTTC. Translation gives CASSKRDSWYGYTF.

J is TRBJ2-2 and V is TRBV6-5; 7 bases are shared with TRBD1. V shed 0 bases, J shed 4 bases, and the junction held 2 bases outside the gene matches. The length of the CDR3 is 15 residues. Germline CDR1 and CDR2: MNHEY and SVGAGI. This CDR3 reads CASSYSWTGTGELFF. In DNA, the CDR3 is TGTGCCAGCAGTTACTCGTGGACAGGCACCGGGGAGCTGTTTTTT.

The chain couples TRBV29-1 to TRBJ1-1; unclear D gene. V shed 0 bases and J shed 10 bases, with 12 bases lying between them. This CDR3 is built from 12 residues. CDR1 is SQVTM, CDR2 ANQGSEA, per germline. The CDR3 sequence: CSVEDLLPGAFF. The CDR3 nucleotides read TGCAGCGTTGAAGATCTTCTTCCGGGAGCTTTCTTT.

The V call is TRBV6-4, the J call TRBJ2-3, with D possibly matching TRBD2 (6 bases). Germline CDR1 reads MRHNA; CDR2 reads SNTAGT. V gave up 3 bases and J gave up 6 bases, with 13 bases separating them. CDR3 length equals 14 residues. The CDR3 DNA follows: TGTGCCAGCAGTGATCAGGGAGGAGCCGATACGCAGTATTTT. This sequence encodes CASSDQGGADTQYF.

This clone was recorded once. The rearrangement uses TRBV7-9 and TRBJ1-2, with D hard to call. Germline V gene sequence: CDR1 SEHNR, CDR2 FQNEAQ (reference sequence). V lost 2 bases to trimming and J lost 4 bases, with 11 bases between them. The CDR3 is 14 amino acids. The CDR3 DNA is TGTGCCAGCAGCTTAAATACAGACGGCTATGGCTACACCTTC. Translating it yields CASSLNTDGYGYTF.

The chain combines TRBV27 with TRBJ2-7; D possibly corresponds to TRBD2 (5 bases). The ends were cut back, 2 bases at V and 7 bases at J, with 12 bases in the middle. CDR3 size: 13 residues. The germline gives CDR1 MNHEY, CDR2 SMNVEV (reference sequence). The chain's CDR3 is CASSLGGELEQYF. The CDR3 region has the DNA TGTGCCAGCAGTTTAGGAGGCGAGCTTGAGCAGTACTTC.

J is TRBJ2-1 and V is TRBV27; D might be TRBD2 (6 bases). Deletions cut 2 bases from V and 6 bases from J, with 11 bases between. CDR1 is MNHEY, CDR2 SMNVEV, per germline (reference sequence). The CDR3 is 14 residues long. CDR3 loop: CASSLMGGGNEQFF. The CDR3 DNA reads TGTGCCAGCAGTTTAATGGGAGGAGGCAATGAGCAGTTCTTC.

The J gene is TRBJ1-1, the V gene TRBV5-4, with D hard to call. The V end was cut by 4 bases, the J end by 8 bases, with 15 bases between. CDR3 length: 13 residues. Germline lookup yields CDR1 SGHNT and CDR2 YYREEE (reference sequence). As DNA, the CDR3 is TGTGCCAGCAGCCCGGGAGCGGAAAGGGAAGCTTTCTTT. It codes for CASSPGAEREAFF. The full variable domain, rest sourced from reference TRBV5-4 and TRBJ1-1, is ETGVTQSPTHLIKTRGQQVTLRCSSQSGHNTVSWYQQALGQGPQFIFQYYREEENGRGNFPPRFSGLQFPNYSSELNVNALELDDSALYLCASSPGAEREAFFGQGTRLTVV.

V gene TRBV6-5 combines with J gene TRBJ1-2; no definite D call. Trimming stripped 0 bases from V and 5 bases from J, with 13 bases between. The germline CDR1 and CDR2 sequences are MNHEY and SVGAGI. This CDR3 is 15 amino acids long. The CDR3 nucleotides read TGTGCCAGCAGTTACTCATTCACAGTTGATTATGGCTACACCTTC. Amino acids: CASSYSFTVDYGYTF.

This sequence joins TRBV12-3 or TRBV12-4 and TRBJ2-3, with D maybe TRBD1 (5 bases). The CDR3 runs to 13 residues. Trimming cost V 5 bases and J 6 bases, with 12 bases left between them. CDR3 protein: CASSLTDGDTQYF. The DNA of the CDR3 is TGTGCCAGCAGTCTGACAGACGGGGATACGCAGTATTTT.

This chain links TRBV19 with TRBJ1-5; D not resolved. CDR1 and CDR2 from the germline V gene are LNHDA and SQIVND (reference sequence). Trimming took 10 bases from V and 4 from J, leaving 14 bases between them. This CDR3 is 13 amino acids long. CDR3: CATGRRENQPQHF. CDR3 DNA: TGTGCCACTGGGCGAAGGGAAAATCAGCCCCAGCATTTT.

The genes are TRBV10-1 and TRBJ2-2; 9 nucleotides align to TRBD2. Germline lookup yields CDR1 WNHNN and CDR2 SYGVQD (reference sequence). This CDR3 is 17 amino acids long. J lost 6 bases, V lost 3 bases, and 11 bases had no gene match. This CDR3 reads CASSDHKGLASSGELFF. DNA of the CDR3: TGCGCCAGCAGTGACCACAAAGGACTAGCGTCCTCCGGGGAGCTGTTTTTT.

The chain is built from TRBV5-1 and TRBJ1-1; no reliable D call. Germline V gene data show CDR1 as SGHRS and CDR2 as YFSETQ. Trimming cost V 4 bases and J 2 bases, with 9 bases left between them. CDR3 length: 13 amino acids. CDR3: CASSVDLNTEAFF. CDR3 bases: TGCGCCAGCAGCGTTGATTTAAACACTGAAGCTTTCTTT.

This chain uses TRBV11-3 with TRBJ2-7; D ambiguous. V lost 5 bases, J lost 2 bases, and 16 bases lay in between. From germline, CDR1 is SGHNT and CDR2 YENEEA. The CDR3 is made up of 15 amino acids. CDR3: CASSRVAGPAYEQYF. The CDR3 nucleotides read TGTGCCAGCAGCCGAGTAGCAGGACCCGCCTACGAGCAGTACTTC.

The rearrangement uses TRBV7-9 and TRBJ2-7, with D possibly called TRBD1 or TRBD2 (5 bases each). The V gene's germline CDR1 is SEHNR and CDR2 FQNEAQ (reference sequence). The CDR3 consists of 14 residues. Trimming shortened V by 4 bases and J by 2 bases, and 12 bases separated the two germline ends. CDR3 residues: CASSSFGGPYEQYF. DNA for the CDR3: TGTGCCAGCAGCTCATTTGGGGGACCCTACGAGCAGTACTTC.

This chain's CDR3 is CASSARTGGNNEQYF. CDR3 DNA: TGTGCCAGTAGTGCCCGGACAGGGGGCAACAACGAGCAGTACTTC. The chain is built from TRBV19 and TRBJ2-7; 11 bases align to TRBD1. CDR1 LNHDA and CDR2 SQIVND come from the germline V gene (reference sequence). This CDR3 contains 15 residues. Unmatched junction bases numbered 8, after V lost 5 bases and J lost 5 bases.

The genes are TRBV6-5 and TRBJ2-1, with D possibly matching TRBD2 (6 bases). The CDR3 has 15 amino acids. V was trimmed by 2 bases and J by 5 bases, leaving 13 bases between them. Germline loops: CDR1 MNHEY, CDR2 SVGAGI. The chain's CDR3 is CASSYTGLDHNEQFF. Here the CDR3 DNA reads TGTGCCAGCAGTTACACGGGACTGGATCACAATGAGCAGTTCTTC.

This clone is medium-sized within its sample. J is TRBJ2-7 and V is TRBV27; D unclear. The V end was cut by 4 bases, the J end by 2 bases, with 9 bases between. The CDR3 is 13 residues long. Germline loops: CDR1 MNHEY, CDR2 SMNVEV (reference sequence). DNA of the CDR3: TGTGCCAGCAGTTATTCGTCTGCCTACGAGCAGTACTTC. Protein: CASSYSSAYEQYF.